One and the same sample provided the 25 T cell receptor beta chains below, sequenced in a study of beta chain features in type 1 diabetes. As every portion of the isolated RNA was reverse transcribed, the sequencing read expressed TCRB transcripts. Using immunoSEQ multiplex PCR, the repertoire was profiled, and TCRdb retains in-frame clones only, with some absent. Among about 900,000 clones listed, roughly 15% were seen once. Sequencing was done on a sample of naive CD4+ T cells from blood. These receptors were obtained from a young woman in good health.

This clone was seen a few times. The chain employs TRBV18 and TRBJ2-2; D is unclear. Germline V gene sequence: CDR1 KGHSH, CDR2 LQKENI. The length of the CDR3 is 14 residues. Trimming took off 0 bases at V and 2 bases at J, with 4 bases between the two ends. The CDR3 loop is CASSPPLNTGELFF. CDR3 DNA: TGTGCCAGCTCACCACCTCTCAACACCGGGGAGCTGTTTTTT.

The CDR3, as DNA: TGCGCCAGCAGTCTTAACACCGGGGAGCTGTTTTTT. This codes for CASSLNTGELFF. The rearrangement joins TRBV10-1 to TRBJ2-2, with no clear D. The CDR3 totals 12 residues. Germline V gives CDR1 WNHNN, CDR2 SYGVQD (reference sequence). Trimming cost V 5 bases and J 2 bases, with 3 bases left between them.

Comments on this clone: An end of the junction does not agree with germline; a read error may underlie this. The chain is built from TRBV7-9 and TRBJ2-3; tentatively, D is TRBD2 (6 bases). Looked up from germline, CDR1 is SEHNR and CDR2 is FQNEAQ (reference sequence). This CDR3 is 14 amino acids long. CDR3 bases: TGTGCCAGCAGCCCGACCTGGAGGGCTGGGTACGCGTGGTTT. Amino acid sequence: CASSPTWRAGYAWF.

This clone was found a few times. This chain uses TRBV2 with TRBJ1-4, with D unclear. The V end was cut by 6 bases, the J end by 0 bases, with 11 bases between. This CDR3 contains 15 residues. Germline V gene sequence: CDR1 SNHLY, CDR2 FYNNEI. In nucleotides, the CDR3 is TGTGCCAGCAGCACGGTCCAGGCAACTAATGAAAAACTGTTTTTT. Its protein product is CASSTVQATNEKLFF.

This CDR3 reads CASSVQIGSGRNGRGELFF. The CDR3, as DNA: TGTGCCAGCTCTGTCCAAATCGGTAGCGGTCGGAACGGCCGCGGGGAGCTGTTTTTT. V usage is TRBV2 and J usage is TRBJ2-2, with D possibly TRBD2 on 6 matching bases. V lost 8 bases and J lost 7, with 32 bases in between. The germline V gene has CDR1 SNHLY and CDR2 FYNNEI. This CDR3 is 19 amino acids long.

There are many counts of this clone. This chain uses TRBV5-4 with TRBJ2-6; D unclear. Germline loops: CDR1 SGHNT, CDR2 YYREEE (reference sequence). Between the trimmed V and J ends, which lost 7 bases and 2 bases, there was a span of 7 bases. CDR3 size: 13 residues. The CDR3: CASRRAGANVLTF. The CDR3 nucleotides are TGTGCCAGCCGCCGTGCTGGGGCCAACGTCCTGACTTTC.

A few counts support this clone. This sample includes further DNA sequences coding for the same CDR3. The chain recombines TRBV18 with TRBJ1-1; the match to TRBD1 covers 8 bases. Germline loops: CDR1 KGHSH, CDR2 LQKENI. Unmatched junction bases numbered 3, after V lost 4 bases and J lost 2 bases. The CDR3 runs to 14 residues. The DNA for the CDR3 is TGTGCCAGCTCACGCGGACAGGGAAACACTGAAGCTTTCTTT. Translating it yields CASSRGQGNTEAFF. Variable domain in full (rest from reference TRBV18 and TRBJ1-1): NAGVMQNPRHLVRRRGQEARLRCSPMKGHSHVYWYRQLPEEGLKFMVYLQKENIIDESGMPKERFSAEFPKEGPSILRIQQVVRGDSAAYFCASSRGQGNTEAFFGQGTRLTVV.

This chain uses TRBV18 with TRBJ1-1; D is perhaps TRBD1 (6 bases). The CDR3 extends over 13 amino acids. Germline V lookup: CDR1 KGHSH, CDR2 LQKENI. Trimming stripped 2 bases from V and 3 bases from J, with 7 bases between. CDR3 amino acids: CASSPTGYTEAFF. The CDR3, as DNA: TGTGCCAGCTCACCAACAGGGTACACTGAAGCTTTCTTT.

For the CDR3, the DNA is TGTGCCAGCAGTTACTCCGGTGAGAGGTTCTTC. Its translation is CASSYSGERFF. The chain is built from TRBV6-5 and TRBJ2-1; no definite D call. In germline, CDR1 is MNHEY, CDR2 SVGAGI. Trimming removed 0 bases from V and 15 bases from J, with 9 bases in between. The CDR3 totals 11 residues.

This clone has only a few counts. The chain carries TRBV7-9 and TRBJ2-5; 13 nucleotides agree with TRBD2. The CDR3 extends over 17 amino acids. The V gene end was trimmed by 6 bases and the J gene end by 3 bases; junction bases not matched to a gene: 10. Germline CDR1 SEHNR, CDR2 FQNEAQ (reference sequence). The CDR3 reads CASSSWTSGRREETQYF. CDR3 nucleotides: TGTGCCAGCAGTTCATGGACTAGCGGGAGAAGGGAAGAGACCCAGTACTTC.

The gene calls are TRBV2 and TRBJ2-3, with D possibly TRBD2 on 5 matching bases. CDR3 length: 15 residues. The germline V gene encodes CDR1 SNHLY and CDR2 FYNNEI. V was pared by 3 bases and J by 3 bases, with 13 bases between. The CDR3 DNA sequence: TGTGCCAGCAGTGATCACCAGAGGGTTACAGATACGCAGTATTTT. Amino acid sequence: CASSDHQRVTDTQYF. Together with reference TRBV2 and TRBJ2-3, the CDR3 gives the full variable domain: EPEVTQTPSHQVTQMGQEVILRCVPISNHLYFYWYRQILGQKVEFLVSFYNNEISEKSEIFDDQFSVERPDGSNFTLKIRSTKLEDSAMYFCASSDHQRVTDTQYFGPGTRLTVL.

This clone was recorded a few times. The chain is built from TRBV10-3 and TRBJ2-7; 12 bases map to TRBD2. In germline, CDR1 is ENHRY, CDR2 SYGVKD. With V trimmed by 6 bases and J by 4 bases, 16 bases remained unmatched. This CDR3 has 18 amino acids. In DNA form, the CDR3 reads TGTGCCATCAGCCGCCCGACGTTACTAGCGGGAGGAGGGTACGAGCAGTACTTC. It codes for CAISRPTLLAGGGYEQYF.

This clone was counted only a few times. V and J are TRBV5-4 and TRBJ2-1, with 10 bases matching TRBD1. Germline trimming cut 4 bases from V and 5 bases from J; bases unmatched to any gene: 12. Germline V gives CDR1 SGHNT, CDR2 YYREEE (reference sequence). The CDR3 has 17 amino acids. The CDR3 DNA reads TGTGCCAGCAGCCTCGGGTTGGGACAGGGGAGCAACAATGAGCAGTTCTTC. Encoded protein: CASSLGLGQGSNNEQFF.

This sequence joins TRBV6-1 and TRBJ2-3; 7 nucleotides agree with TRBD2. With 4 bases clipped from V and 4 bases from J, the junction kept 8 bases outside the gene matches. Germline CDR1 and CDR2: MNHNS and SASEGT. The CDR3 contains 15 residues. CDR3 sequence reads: CASSVVASGADTQYF. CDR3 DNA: TGTGCCAGCAGTGTAGTGGCTAGCGGAGCAGATACGCAGTATTTT.

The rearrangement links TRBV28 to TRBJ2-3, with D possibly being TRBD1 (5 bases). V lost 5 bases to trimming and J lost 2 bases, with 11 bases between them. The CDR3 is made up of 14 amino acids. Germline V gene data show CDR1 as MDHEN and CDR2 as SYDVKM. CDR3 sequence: CASSSWTPTDTQYF. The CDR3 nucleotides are TGTGCCAGCAGTAGCTGGACACCCACAGATACGCAGTATTTT.

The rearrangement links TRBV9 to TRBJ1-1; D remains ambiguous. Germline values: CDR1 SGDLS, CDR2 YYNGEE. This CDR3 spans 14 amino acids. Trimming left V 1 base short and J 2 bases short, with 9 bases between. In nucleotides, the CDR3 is TGTGCCAGCAGCGTAAGTACCCTTAACACTGAAGCTTTCTTT. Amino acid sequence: CASSVSTLNTEAFF.

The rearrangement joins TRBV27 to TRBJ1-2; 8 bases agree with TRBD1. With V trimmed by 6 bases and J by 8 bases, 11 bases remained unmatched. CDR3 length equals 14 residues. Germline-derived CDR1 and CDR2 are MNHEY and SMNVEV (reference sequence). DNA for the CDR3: TGTGCCAGCAGACGCGGACAGGGCGTCGGAGGCTACACCTTC. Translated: CASRRGQGVGGYTF.

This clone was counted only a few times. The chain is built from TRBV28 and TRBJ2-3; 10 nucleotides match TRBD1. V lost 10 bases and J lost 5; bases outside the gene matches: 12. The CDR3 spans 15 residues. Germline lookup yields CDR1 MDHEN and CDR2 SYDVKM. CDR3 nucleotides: TGTGCCAATGACCGGGACAGGGGTTTAGTAGATACGCAGTATTTT. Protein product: CANDRDRGLVDTQYF.

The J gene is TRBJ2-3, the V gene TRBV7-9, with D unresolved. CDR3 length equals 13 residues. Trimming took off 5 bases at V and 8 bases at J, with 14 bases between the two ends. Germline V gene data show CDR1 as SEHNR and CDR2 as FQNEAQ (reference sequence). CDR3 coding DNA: TGTGCCAGCAGCGTGGGTAGTTGGGTTACGCAGTATTTT. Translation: CASSVGSWVTQYF.

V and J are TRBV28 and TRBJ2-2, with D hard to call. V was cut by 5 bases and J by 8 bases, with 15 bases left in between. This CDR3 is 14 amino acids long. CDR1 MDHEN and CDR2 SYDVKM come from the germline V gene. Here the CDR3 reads CASSGPNPVGELFF. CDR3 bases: TGTGCCAGCAGTGGACCTAATCCGGTGGGGGAGCTGTTTTTT.

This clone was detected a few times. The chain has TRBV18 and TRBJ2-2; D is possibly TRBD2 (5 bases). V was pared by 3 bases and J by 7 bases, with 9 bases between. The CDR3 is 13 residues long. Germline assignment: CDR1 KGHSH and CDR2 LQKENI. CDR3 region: CASSPRAGGELFF. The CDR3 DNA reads TGTGCCAGCTCACCGAGGGCAGGCGGGGAGCTGTTTTTT.

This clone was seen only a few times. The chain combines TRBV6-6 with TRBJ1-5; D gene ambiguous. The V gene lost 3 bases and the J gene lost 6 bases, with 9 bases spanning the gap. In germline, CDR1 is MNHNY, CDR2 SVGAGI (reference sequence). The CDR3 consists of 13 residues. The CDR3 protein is CASSYRQSQPQHF. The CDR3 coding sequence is TGTGCCAGCAGTTATAGGCAGAGTCAGCCCCAGCATTTT.

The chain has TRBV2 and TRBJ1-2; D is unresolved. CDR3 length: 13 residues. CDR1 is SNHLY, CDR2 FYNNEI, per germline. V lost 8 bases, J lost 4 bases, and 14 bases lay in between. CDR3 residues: CASGKMVSYGYTF. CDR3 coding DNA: TGTGCCAGCGGAAAGATGGTGAGCTATGGCTACACCTTC.

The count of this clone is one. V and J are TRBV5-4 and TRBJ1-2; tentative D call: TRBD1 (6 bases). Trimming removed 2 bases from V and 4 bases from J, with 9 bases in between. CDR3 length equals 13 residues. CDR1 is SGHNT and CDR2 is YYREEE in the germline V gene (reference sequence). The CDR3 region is CASSFEGGYGYTF. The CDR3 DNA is TGTGCCAGCAGCTTTGAGGGGGGCTATGGCTACACCTTC.

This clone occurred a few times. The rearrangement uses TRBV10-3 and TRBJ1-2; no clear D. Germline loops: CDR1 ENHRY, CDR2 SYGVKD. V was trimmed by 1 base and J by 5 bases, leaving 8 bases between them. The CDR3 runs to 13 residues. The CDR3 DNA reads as TGTGCCATCAGTGAGTTTACGGAATATGGCTACACCTTC. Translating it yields CAISEFTEYGYTF.